This is a list of T cell receptor beta chains from one sample in a study of cytomegalovirus exposure and HLA in healthy donors. TCRdb's table, derived via immunoSEQ multiplex PCR, lists solely in-frame clones and lacks some. The sample gives some 150,000 clones, around three quarters of which show up once; around 2.9% is in the top ten. The sample consisted of PBMCs. These receptor sequences come from a man aged 35 to 55 in good health and CMV-seropositive. Both conserved end residues are part of each CDR3. The order of the fields is J gene, D gene, V gene, clone size, CDR3 protein, CDR3 DNA. D genes are given only for firm matches. A clone size is listed for some rows: how often the clone was seen (once, few, many), or a class if it is expanded.

j_call: TRBJ2-5
d_call: -
v_call: TRBV7-3
clone_size: few
cdr3_aa: CASSLNPSAEETQYF
cdr3_nt: TGTGCCAGCAGCTTAAACCCTAGCGCAGAAGAGACCCAGTACTTC

j_call: TRBJ1-5
d_call: TRBD1
v_call: TRBV5-6
clone_size: -
cdr3_aa: CASSQQGANQPQHF
cdr3_nt: TGTGCCAGCAGCCAACAGGGGGCCAATCAGCCCCAGCATTTT

j_call: TRBJ2-7
d_call: TRBD2
v_call: TRBV6-5
clone_size: once
cdr3_aa: CASSYSLAGGYEQYF
cdr3_nt: TGTGCCAGCAGTTACTCTCTAGCGGGAGGCTACGAGCAGTACTTC

j_call: TRBJ2-7
d_call: -
v_call: TRBV19
clone_size: -
cdr3_aa: CATPSRGAVYEQYF
cdr3_nt: TGTGCCACCCCCTCCCGGGGGGCTGTCTACGAGCAGTACTTC

j_call: TRBJ2-7
d_call: TRBD2
v_call: TRBV6-5
clone_size: -
cdr3_aa: CASSPGTSGSKQYF
cdr3_nt: TGTGCCAGCAGCCCAGGGACTAGCGGGAGCAAGCAGTACTTC

j_call: TRBJ2-5
d_call: TRBD2
v_call: TRBV9
clone_size: -
cdr3_aa: CASSVDSLGTSGSWETQYF
cdr3_nt: TGTGCCAGCAGCGTAGATTCATTGGGAACTAGCGGGAGTTGGGAGACCCAGTACTTC

j_call: TRBJ1-3
d_call: TRBD1
v_call: TRBV7-2
clone_size: -
cdr3_aa: CASSPTGGFGNTIYF
cdr3_nt: TGTGCCAGCAGCCCAACAGGGGGCTTTGGAAACACCATATATTTT

j_call: TRBJ2-1
d_call: -
v_call: TRBV19
clone_size: -
cdr3_aa: CATQARTEYNEQFF
cdr3_nt: TGTGCCACCCAAGCCCGGACAGAATACAATGAGCAGTTCTTC

j_call: TRBJ2-1
d_call: -
v_call: TRBV9
clone_size: few
cdr3_aa: CASSVGSGSSYNEQFF
cdr3_nt: TGTGCCAGCAGCGTAGGATCTGGGAGCTCCTACAATGAGCAGTTCTTC

j_call: TRBJ2-1
d_call: -
v_call: TRBV18
clone_size: -
cdr3_aa: CASSPEPGTYNEQFF
cdr3_nt: TGTGCCAGCTCACCAGAACCCGGGACTTACAATGAGCAGTTCTTC

j_call: TRBJ2-7
d_call: -
v_call: TRBV11-2
clone_size: -
cdr3_aa: CASSPGPTNYEQYF
cdr3_nt: TGTGCCAGCAGTCCAGGGCCCACCAACTACGAGCAGTACTTC

j_call: TRBJ1-1
d_call: -
v_call: TRBV5-1
clone_size: -
cdr3_aa: CASSVTGSTAATEAFF
cdr3_nt: TGCGCCAGCAGCGTAACCGGGTCTACGGCCGCCACTGAAGCTTTCTTT

j_call: TRBJ1-4
d_call: -
v_call: TRBV28
clone_size: -
cdr3_aa: CASSLSDSIIEKLFF
cdr3_nt: TGTGCCAGCAGTTTATCAGACAGCATAATCGAAAAACTGTTTTTT

j_call: TRBJ2-7
d_call: TRBD2
v_call: TRBV19
clone_size: -
cdr3_aa: CASRLGTSGIYEQYF
cdr3_nt: TGTGCCAGTAGATTGGGGACTAGCGGGATCTACGAGCAGTACTTC

j_call: TRBJ2-7
d_call: -
v_call: TRBV10-3
clone_size: -
cdr3_aa: CAISELQGFEQYF
cdr3_nt: TGTGCCATCAGTGAGTTACAGGGTTTTGAGCAGTACTTC

j_call: TRBJ2-1
d_call: TRBD2
v_call: TRBV6-4
clone_size: -
cdr3_aa: CASSESSGRTNEQFF
cdr3_nt: TGTGCCAGCAGTGAATCAAGCGGGAGAACCAATGAGCAGTTCTTC

j_call: TRBJ2-5
d_call: -
v_call: TRBV11-3
clone_size: -
cdr3_aa: CASNPSQARETQYF
cdr3_nt: TGTGCCAGCAATCCGAGTCAGGCCCGAGAGACCCAGTACTTC

j_call: TRBJ2-2
d_call: TRBD2
v_call: TRBV7-9
clone_size: -
cdr3_aa: CASSPASGSPGELFF
cdr3_nt: TGTGCCAGCAGCCCGGCTAGCGGGAGTCCCGGGGAGCTGTTTTTT

j_call: TRBJ2-1
d_call: TRBD2
v_call: TRBV7-6
clone_size: -
cdr3_aa: CASSQRLAENNEQFF
cdr3_nt: TGTGCCAGCAGCCAACGACTAGCGGAGAACAATGAGCAGTTCTTC

j_call: TRBJ1-4
d_call: TRBD1
v_call: TRBV29-1
clone_size: -
cdr3_aa: CSAGDRGNEKLFF
cdr3_nt: TGCAGCGCAGGGGACAGGGGTAATGAAAAACTGTTTTTT

j_call: TRBJ2-5
d_call: TRBD1
v_call: TRBV6-1
clone_size: -
cdr3_aa: CASAPQGAGTQYF
cdr3_nt: TGTGCCAGCGCCCCTCAGGGGGCTGGGACCCAGTACTTC

j_call: TRBJ1-1
d_call: -
v_call: TRBV5-1
clone_size: few
cdr3_aa: CASSLSVDLYKNTEAFF
cdr3_nt: TGCGCCAGCAGCTTAAGCGTTGACCTGTACAAAAACACTGAAGCTTTCTTT

j_call: TRBJ2-3
d_call: -
v_call: TRBV7-2
clone_size: -
cdr3_aa: CASTRSGISTDTQYF
cdr3_nt: TGTGCCAGCACCCGTAGCGGCATTAGCACAGATACGCAGTATTTT

j_call: TRBJ2-5
d_call: -
v_call: TRBV18
clone_size: -
cdr3_aa: CASSPPGETQYF
cdr3_nt: TGTGCCAGCTCACCACCCGGGGAGACCCAGTACTTC

j_call: TRBJ2-1
d_call: -
v_call: TRBV6-5
clone_size: once
cdr3_aa: CASSSRRDEQFF
cdr3_nt: TGTGCCAGCAGTTCCCGTCGGGATGAGCAGTTCTTC

j_call: TRBJ1-1
d_call: -
v_call: TRBV18
clone_size: once
cdr3_aa: CASSPLRGPNTEAFF
cdr3_nt: TGTGCCAGCTCACCGCTCAGGGGTCCGAACACTGAAGCTTTCTTT

j_call: TRBJ1-1
d_call: -
v_call: TRBV19
clone_size: -
cdr3_aa: CASSNRQALNTEAFF
cdr3_nt: TGTGCCAGTAGCAACCGACAGGCGTTAAACACTGAAGCTTTCTTT

j_call: TRBJ1-2
d_call: -
v_call: TRBV6-6
clone_size: -
cdr3_aa: CASSYSQRDTHTF
cdr3_nt: TGTGCCAGCAGTTACTCGCAAAGGGACACCCACACCTTC

j_call: TRBJ2-7
d_call: -
v_call: TRBV18
clone_size: -
cdr3_aa: CASSPLGSSYEQYF
cdr3_nt: TGTGCCAGCTCCCCGCTAGGAAGCTCCTACGAGCAGTACTTC

j_call: TRBJ2-1
d_call: TRBD2
v_call: TRBV5-1
clone_size: few
cdr3_aa: CASSLLAGSRNEQFF
cdr3_nt: TGCGCCAGCAGCTTACTAGCGGGATCCCGGAATGAGCAGTTCTTC

j_call: TRBJ2-1
d_call: TRBD1
v_call: TRBV5-6
clone_size: -
cdr3_aa: CASSLLPGQGPNEQFF
cdr3_nt: TGTGCCAGCAGCCTGCTCCCGGGACAGGGGCCCAATGAGCAGTTCTTC

j_call: TRBJ2-7
d_call: -
v_call: TRBV7-9
clone_size: -
cdr3_aa: CASSPPRGSSYEQYF
cdr3_nt: TGTGCCAGCAGCCCCCCGAGAGGGAGCTCCTACGAGCAGTACTTC